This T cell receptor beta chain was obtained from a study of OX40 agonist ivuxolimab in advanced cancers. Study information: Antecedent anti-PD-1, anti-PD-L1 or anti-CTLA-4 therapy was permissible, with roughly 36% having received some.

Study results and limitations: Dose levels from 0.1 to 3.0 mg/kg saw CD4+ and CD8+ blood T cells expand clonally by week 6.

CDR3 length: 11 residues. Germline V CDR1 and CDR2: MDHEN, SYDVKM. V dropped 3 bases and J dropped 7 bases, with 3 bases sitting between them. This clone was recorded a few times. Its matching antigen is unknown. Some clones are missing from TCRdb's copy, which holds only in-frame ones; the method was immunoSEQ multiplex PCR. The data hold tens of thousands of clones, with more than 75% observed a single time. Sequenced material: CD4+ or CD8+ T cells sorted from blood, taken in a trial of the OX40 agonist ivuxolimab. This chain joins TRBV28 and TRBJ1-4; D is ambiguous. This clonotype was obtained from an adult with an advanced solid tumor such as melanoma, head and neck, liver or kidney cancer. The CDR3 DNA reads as TGTGCCAGCAGTTTCGGTGAAAAACTGTTTTTT. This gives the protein CASSFGEKLFF.